Shown below are 30 T cell receptor beta chains from a single sample sequenced in a study of CD8 T cells in Susac syndrome. Reverse transcription of about 0.5 to 1 ug RNA was carried out with random hexamers. TCRdb passed the immunoSEQ multiplex PCR reads through MiXCR, listing each CDR3 protein once. This sample carries 150,000 to 180,000 distinct CDR3 sequences, roughly 96% of them seen once, and the ten largest clones take 0.15%. The sequenced sample was CD8+ T cells from PBMCs. The receptors originated from a human donor with multiple sclerosis.

This clonotype was seen a single time. This rearrangement joins TRBV10-3 to TRBJ1-5; 7 bases align to TRBD1. The V and J ends lost 5 bases and 5 bases, in that order; junction bases with no gene match: 6. Germline V gene lookup returns CDR1 ENHRY and CDR2 SYGVKD. The CDR3 is 14 amino acids. For the CDR3, the DNA is TGTGCCATCAGTACAGGGGACACCTATCAGCCCCAGCATTTT. Translated, it gives CAISTGDTYQPQHF.

This CDR3 is CSVPQTHGYTF. CDR3 nucleotide sequence: TGCAGCGTTCCGCAAACCCATGGCTACACCTTC. This chain uses TRBV29-1 with TRBJ1-2; no definite D call. CDR3 size: 11 residues. Trimming stripped 5 bases from V and 6 bases from J, with 10 bases between. CDR1 is SQVTM and CDR2 is ANQGSEA in the germline V gene.

This clonotype was counted a single time. The genes are TRBV20-1 and TRBJ2-2, with unresolved D. V lost 4 bases, J lost 4 bases, and 10 bases lay in between. Germline V lookup: CDR1 DFQATT, CDR2 SNEGSKA (reference sequence). The CDR3 is 13 amino acids. The CDR3 sequence is CSAMRLGTGELFF. The CDR3, as DNA: TGCAGTGCTATGCGGTTGGGCACCGGGGAGCTGTTTTTT.

The V and J genes are TRBV6-5 and TRBJ1-4; D is unclear. This CDR3 is 14 amino acids long. Per germline, CDR1 MNHEY and CDR2 SVGAGI. The V and J ends lost 6 bases and 5 bases respectively, with 13 bases between them. The CDR3 sequence is CASRATVRNEKLFF. CDR3 nucleotides: TGTGCCAGCAGGGCGACGGTCCGGAATGAAAAACTGTTTTTT.

The chain carries TRBV19 and TRBJ1-6; no firm D call. With 1 base removed from V and 11 bases from J, the gap between germline ends came to 12 bases. CDR1 and CDR2 (germline): LNHDA, SQIVND (reference sequence). The CDR3 runs 14 residues. The CDR3 loop is CASSIAAPGPPLHF. Here the CDR3 DNA reads TGTGCCAGTAGTATAGCAGCCCCAGGACCACCCCTCCACTTT.

V and J are TRBV27 and TRBJ2-3; D assignment may be TRBD1 or TRBD2 (6 bases each). Trimming took off 2 bases at V and 4 bases at J, with 19 bases between the two ends. This CDR3 comprises 17 residues. Per the germline V gene, CDR1 is MNHEY and CDR2 is SMNVEV (reference sequence). The DNA of the CDR3 is TGTGCCAGCAGTTTACGATGGGGGGCTGAGTTGGCAGATACGCAGTATTTT. Amino acid sequence: CASSLRWGAELADTQYF.

The chain employs TRBV30 and TRBJ1-1, with D unresolved. The germline gives CDR1 GTSNPN, CDR2 SVGIG (reference sequence). The CDR3 has 10 residues. Trimming took off 2 bases at V and 8 bases at J, with 6 bases between the two ends. The CDR3 sequence: CAWSSLEAFF. The CDR3 region has the DNA TGTGCCTGGAGTTCTCTGGAAGCTTTCTTT.

This sequence joins TRBV12-3 or TRBV12-4 and TRBJ1-1; tentatively, D is TRBD1 (6 bases). V gave up 7 bases and J gave up 1 base, with 10 bases separating them. The length of the CDR3 is 13 residues. CDR3 sequence (DNA): TGTGCCAGCATTAAGACAGGGAACACTGAAGCTTTCTTT. Its translation is CASIKTGNTEAFF.

V is TRBV13 and J is TRBJ2-5; D remains unclear. The CDR3 sequence is 14 residues long. Germline CDR1 and CDR2: PRHDT and FYEKMQ (reference sequence). The V gene lost 6 bases and the J gene lost 5 bases, with 16 bases spanning the gap. The CDR3 bases are TGTGCCAGCAGTGAGATTCGGAGCAAGGAGACCCAGTACTTC. Its protein product is CASSEIRSKETQYF.

V usage is TRBV29-1 and J usage is TRBJ1-1; TRBD1 matches 7 bases. Trimming at V came to 6 bases and at J to 1 base, leaving 5 bases not matched to a gene. This CDR3 is built from 13 residues. Germline V lookup: CDR1 SQVTM, CDR2 ANQGSEA. The CDR3 DNA reads TGCAGCGTGCCCGGGACAGCGAACACTGAAGCTTTCTTT. It encodes CSVPGTANTEAFF.

This clonotype was seen just once. This chain uses TRBV18 with TRBJ2-5; 11 positions agree with TRBD2. CDR3 size: 18 residues. V shed 5 bases, J shed 0 bases, and the junction held 11 bases outside the gene matches. Germline V gene lookup returns CDR1 KGHSH and CDR2 LQKENI. As DNA, the CDR3 is TGTGCCAGCTCATCGCAACCTACTAGCGGGGGCGACCAAGAGACCCAGTACTTC. This codes for CASSSQPTSGGDQETQYF.

The V call is TRBV9, the J call TRBJ2-7, with 8 bases matching TRBD1. The length of the CDR3 is 15 residues. Germline CDR1 is SGDLS and CDR2 is YYNGEE. V shed 0 bases, J shed 0 bases, and the junction held 2 bases outside the gene matches. The CDR3 bases are TGTGCCAGCAGCGTAGGGACAGGGCCCTCCTACGAGCAGTACTTC. Translated: CASSVGTGPSYEQYF.

This clonotype was recorded only once. J is TRBJ2-2 and V is TRBV29-1; no reliable D call. V lost 7 bases and J 3 bases, leaving 6 bases between the germline ends. The CDR3 totals 11 residues. From germline, CDR1 is SQVTM and CDR2 ANQGSEA. The CDR3 sequence is CSAQYTGELFF. The CDR3 DNA reads TGCAGCGCTCAGTACACCGGGGAGCTGTTTTTT.

The rearrangement joins TRBV4-1 to TRBJ2-3, with unresolved D. V lost 7 bases, J lost 1 base, and 9 bases lay in between. Germline V lookup: CDR1 MGHRA, CDR2 YSYEKL. The CDR3 covers 13 residues. This chain's CDR3 is CASTPPGTDTQYF. The CDR3 coding sequence is TGCGCCAGCACCCCCCCGGGCACAGATACGCAGTATTTT.

This chain joins TRBV10-2 and TRBJ2-7; D gene unclear. CDR3 size: 14 residues. The V gene lost 0 bases and the J gene lost 6 bases, with 12 bases spanning the gap. Germline CDR1 is WSHSY and CDR2 is SAAADI. The CDR3 region is CASSESGRSGEQYV. CDR3 DNA: TGCGCCAGCAGTGAGTCGGGCCGCTCGGGCGAGCAGTACGTC.

Written as DNA, the CDR3 is TGTGCTAGTGGCCCGGGGGGCTGGGGCAATCAGCCCCAGCATTTT. Its protein is CASGPGGWGNQPQHF. The chain employs TRBV12-5 and TRBJ1-5; the D gene is possibly TRBD1 (6 bases). Germline V gene sequence: CDR1 LGHNT, CDR2 FRNRAP. The CDR3 is 15 residues long. V dropped 6 bases and J dropped 2 bases, with 14 bases sitting between them.

This clonotype appeared once. V is TRBV30 and J is TRBJ2-1, with D possibly TRBD2 on 5 matching bases. The CDR3 extends over 14 amino acids. The germline gives CDR1 GTSNPN, CDR2 SVGIG (reference sequence). Deletions cut 4 bases from V and 8 bases from J, with 18 bases between. CDR3 DNA: TGTGCCTGGAACGGGGTCTCCGGCAATGATGAGCAGTTCTTC. Translation gives CAWNGVSGNDEQFF.

The chain carries TRBV21-1 and TRBJ2-3; the table calls TRBD2, which could not be checked here. TRBV21-1 counts as a pseudogene. The CDR3 extends over 14 amino acids. The chain's CDR3 is CASSKGGLTDTQYF. CDR3 nucleotide sequence: TGTGCCAGCAGCAAGGGAGGGCTCACAGATACGCAGTATTTT.

This clonotype was detected once. J is TRBJ2-3 and V is TRBV20-1; possibly TRBD2 for D (7 bases). Trimming stripped 3 bases from V and 6 bases from J, with 19 bases between. The CDR3 sequence is 15 residues long. CDR1 and CDR2 (germline): DFQATT, SNEGSKA (reference sequence). The CDR3 loop is CSASPNRGGPDTQYF. Written as DNA, the CDR3 is TGCAGTGCTAGCCCTAATAGGGGGGGCCCCGATACGCAGTATTTT.

This clonotype was detected once. This chain connects TRBV29-1 to TRBJ1-1, with D maybe TRBD1 (5 bases). V lost 3 bases, J lost 4 bases, and 15 bases lay in between. This CDR3 is 14 amino acids long. CDR1 is SQVTM, CDR2 ANQGSEA, per germline. CDR3 DNA sequence: TGCAGCGTTGACCCTCGGGGGGTGGGCACTGAAGCTTTCTTT. It yields the protein CSVDPRGVGTEAFF.

V and J are TRBV3-1 and TRBJ2-3; 10 bases are shared with TRBD2. V was clipped by 4 bases and J by 0 bases; unmatched bases: 10. This CDR3 has 18 residues. Germline CDR1 LGHDT, CDR2 YNNKEL (reference sequence). This CDR3 is CASSPTRGSGGSTDTQYF. CDR3 coding DNA: TGTGCCAGCAGCCCCACCCGGGGTAGCGGGGGGAGCACAGATACGCAGTATTTT.

The rearrangement links TRBV27 to TRBJ2-7; 7 bases map to TRBD2. Germline-derived CDR1 and CDR2 are MNHEY and SMNVEV (reference sequence). V lost 8 bases to trimming and J lost 3 bases; unmatched junction nucleotides: 7. This CDR3 has 13 amino acids. CDR3 sequence reads: CASWLGGNYEQYF. As DNA, the CDR3 is TGTGCCAGCTGGTTGGGGGGGAACTACGAGCAGTACTTC.

This clonotype was seen only once. The CDR3 reads CAWSQGQGFNEQFF. The CDR3 DNA follows: TGTGCCTGGAGTCAGGGACAGGGTTTTAATGAGCAGTTCTTC. This rearrangement joins TRBV30 to TRBJ2-1; 9 positions match TRBD1. This CDR3 is built from 14 residues. Germline trimming cut 2 bases from V and 7 bases from J; bases unmatched to any gene: 6. Germline V gene sequence: CDR1 GTSNPN, CDR2 SVGIG (reference sequence).

V is TRBV7-8 and J is TRBJ2-3; D may be TRBD1 (5 bases). Germline-derived CDR1 and CDR2 are SGHVS and FQNEAQ. The CDR3 runs 15 residues. Trimming removed 5 bases from V and 1 base from J, with 13 bases in between. The CDR3 here is CASSLGDSGTDTQYF. CDR3 nucleotide sequence: TGTGCCAGCAGCCTGGGTGACAGCGGCACAGATACGCAGTATTTT.

This chain joins TRBV19 and TRBJ1-1, with D tentatively TRBD1 (5 bases). The length of the CDR3 is 13 residues. Looked up from germline, CDR1 is LNHDA and CDR2 is SQIVND (reference sequence). Trimming removed 5 bases at V and 4 bases at J, with 11 bases between. In DNA form, the CDR3 reads TGTGCCAGTAGTGGGGGGAGGACCACTGAAGCTTTCTTT. This codes for CASSGGRTTEAFF.

This chain uses TRBV20-1 with TRBJ2-7; 10 bases map to TRBD2. The CDR3 loop spans 15 amino acids. V was clipped by 0 bases and J by 2 bases; unmatched bases: 4. Germline V gene sequence: CDR1 DFQATT, CDR2 SNEGSKA (reference sequence). CDR3 residues: CSAREFSGGPYEQYF. The CDR3 DNA follows: TGCAGTGCTAGAGAGTTTAGCGGGGGGCCCTACGAGCAGTACTTC.

V is TRBV24-1 and J is TRBJ2-2; D not resolved. V dropped 4 bases and J dropped 0 bases, with 8 bases sitting between them. Germline values: CDR1 KGHDR, CDR2 SFDVKD. The CDR3 sequence is 15 residues long. This CDR3 reads CATSDDLSNTGELFF. The CDR3 nucleotides are TGTGCCACCAGTGACGACTTATCGAACACCGGGGAGCTGTTTTTT.

This sequence joins TRBV21-1 and TRBJ2-1; the table's TRBD2 call for D was not verified on the DNA. TRBV21-1 is assigned pseudogene status. This CDR3 has 15 amino acids. The CDR3 DNA follows: TGTGCCAGCGGTAGCGGGGGAAGCTCCTACAATGAGCAGTTCTTC. Translating gives CASGSGGSSYNEQFF.

The chain employs TRBV9 and TRBJ2-1, with D tentatively TRBD1 or TRBD2 (6 bases each). Trimming removed 4 bases at V and 7 bases at J, with 18 bases between. The CDR3 contains 15 residues. Looked up from germline, CDR1 is SGDLS and CDR2 is YYNGEE. The CDR3 spells CASSSGGGTSNEQFF. The CDR3 coding sequence is TGTGCCAGCAGCTCAGGAGGGGGGACTTCGAATGAGCAGTTCTTC.

The rearrangement uses TRBV20-1 and TRBJ2-3; D not certain. V shed 0 bases and J shed 12 bases, with 16 bases lying between them. This CDR3 is built from 13 residues. CDR1 is DFQATT, CDR2 SNEGSKA, per germline (reference sequence). The CDR3 region has the DNA TGCAGTGCTAGAGATACTTCTCCGCCGGTTCAGTATTTT. Translating gives CSARDTSPPVQYF.